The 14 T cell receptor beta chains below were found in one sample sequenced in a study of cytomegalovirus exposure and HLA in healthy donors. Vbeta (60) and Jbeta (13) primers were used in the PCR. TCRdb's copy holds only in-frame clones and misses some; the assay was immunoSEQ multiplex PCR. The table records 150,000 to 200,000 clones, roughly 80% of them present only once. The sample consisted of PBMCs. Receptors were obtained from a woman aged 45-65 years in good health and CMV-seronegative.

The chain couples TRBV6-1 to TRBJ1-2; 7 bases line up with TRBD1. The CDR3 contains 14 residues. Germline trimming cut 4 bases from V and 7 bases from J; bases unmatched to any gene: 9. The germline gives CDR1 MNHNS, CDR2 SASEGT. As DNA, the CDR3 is TGTGCCAGCAGTGGACAGGGCTCTACGGCTGGCTACACCTTC. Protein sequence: CASSGQGSTAGYTF.

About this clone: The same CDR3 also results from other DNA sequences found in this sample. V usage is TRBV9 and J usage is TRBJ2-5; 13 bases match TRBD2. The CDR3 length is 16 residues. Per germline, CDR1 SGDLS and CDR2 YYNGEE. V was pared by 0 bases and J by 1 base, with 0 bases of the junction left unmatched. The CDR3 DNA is TGTGCCAGCAGCGTAGGGACTAGCGGGGGCCAAGAGACCCAGTACTTC. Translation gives CASSVGTSGGQETQYF.

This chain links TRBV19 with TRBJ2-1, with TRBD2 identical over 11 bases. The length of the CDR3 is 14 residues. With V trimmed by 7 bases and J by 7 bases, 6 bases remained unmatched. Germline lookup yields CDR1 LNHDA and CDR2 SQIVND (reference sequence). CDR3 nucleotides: TGTGCCAGTACCTGGGCTAGCGGGAGGAATGAGCAGTTCTTC. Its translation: CASTWASGRNEQFF. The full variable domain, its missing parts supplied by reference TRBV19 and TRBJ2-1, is DGGITQSPKYLFRKEGQNVTLSCEQNLNHDAMYWYRQDPGQGLRLIYYSQIVNDFQKGDIAEGYSVSREKKESFPLTVTSAQKNPTAFYLCASTWASGRNEQFFGPGTRLTVL.

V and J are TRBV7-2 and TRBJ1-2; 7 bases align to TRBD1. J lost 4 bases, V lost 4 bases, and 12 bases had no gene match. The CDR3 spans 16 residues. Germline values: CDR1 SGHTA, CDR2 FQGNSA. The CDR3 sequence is CASSSSRGQILYGYTF. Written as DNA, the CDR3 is TGTGCCAGCAGCTCCAGTAGGGGACAGATACTCTATGGCTACACCTTC.

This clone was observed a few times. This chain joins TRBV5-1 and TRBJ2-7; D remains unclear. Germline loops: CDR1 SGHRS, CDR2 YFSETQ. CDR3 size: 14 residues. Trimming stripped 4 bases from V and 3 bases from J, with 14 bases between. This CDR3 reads CASSQTMQDYEQYF. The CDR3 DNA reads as TGCGCCAGCAGCCAAACGATGCAGGACTACGAGCAGTACTTC.

The CDR3 nucleotides read TGTGCCAGCAGCCGGGACAATCAAGAGACCCAGTACTTC. Residues: CASSRDNQETQYF. The V and J genes are TRBV11-1 and TRBJ2-5; tentatively, D is TRBD1 (6 bases). With 5 bases removed from V and 2 bases from J, the gap between germline ends came to 9 bases. The CDR3 consists of 13 residues. Per germline, CDR1 SGHAT and CDR2 FQDESV (reference sequence).

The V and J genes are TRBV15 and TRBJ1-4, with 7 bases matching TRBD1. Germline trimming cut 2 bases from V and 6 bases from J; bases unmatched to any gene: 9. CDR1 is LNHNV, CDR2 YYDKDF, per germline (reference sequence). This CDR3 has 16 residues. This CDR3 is CATSRYRDREYEKLFF. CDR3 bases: TGTGCCACCAGCAGATACAGGGACAGAGAATATGAAAAACTGTTTTTT.

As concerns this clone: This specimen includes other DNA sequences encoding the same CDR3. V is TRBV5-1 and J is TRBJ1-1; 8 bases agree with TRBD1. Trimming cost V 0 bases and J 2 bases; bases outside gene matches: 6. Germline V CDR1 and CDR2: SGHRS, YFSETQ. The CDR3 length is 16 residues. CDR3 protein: CASSLGQGTRNTEAFF. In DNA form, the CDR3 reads TGCGCCAGCAGCTTGGGACAGGGGACGCGAAACACTGAAGCTTTCTTT.

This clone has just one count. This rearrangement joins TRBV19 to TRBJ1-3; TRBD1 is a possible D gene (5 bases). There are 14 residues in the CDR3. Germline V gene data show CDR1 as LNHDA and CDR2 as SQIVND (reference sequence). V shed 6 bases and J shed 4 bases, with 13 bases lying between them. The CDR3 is CASSMGGLGNTIYF. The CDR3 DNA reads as TGTGCCAGTAGCATGGGGGGTTTGGGAAACACCATATATTTT.

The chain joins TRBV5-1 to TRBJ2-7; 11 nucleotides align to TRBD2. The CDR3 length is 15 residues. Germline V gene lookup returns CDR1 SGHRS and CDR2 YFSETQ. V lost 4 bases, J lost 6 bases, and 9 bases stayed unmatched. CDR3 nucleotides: TGCGCCAGCAGCGGTACTAGCGGGAGACCTCTCGAGCAGTACTTC. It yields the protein CASSGTSGRPLEQYF.

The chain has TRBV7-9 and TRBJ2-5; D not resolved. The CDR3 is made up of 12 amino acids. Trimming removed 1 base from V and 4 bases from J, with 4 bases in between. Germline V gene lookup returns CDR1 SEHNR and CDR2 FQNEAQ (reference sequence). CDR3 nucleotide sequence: TGTGCCAGCAGCTTAGGCAGAGAGACCCAGTACTTC. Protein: CASSLGRETQYF.

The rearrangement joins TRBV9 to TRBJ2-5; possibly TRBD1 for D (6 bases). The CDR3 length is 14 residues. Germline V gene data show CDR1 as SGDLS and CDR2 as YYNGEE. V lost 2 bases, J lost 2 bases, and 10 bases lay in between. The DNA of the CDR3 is TGTGCCAGCAGCGTGGGGGACACTCAAGAGACCCAGTACTTC. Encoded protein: CASSVGDTQETQYF.

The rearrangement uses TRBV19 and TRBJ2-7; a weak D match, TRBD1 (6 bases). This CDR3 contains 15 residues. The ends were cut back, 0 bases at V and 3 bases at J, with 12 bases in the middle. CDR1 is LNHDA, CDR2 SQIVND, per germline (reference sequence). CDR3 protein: CASSIEAGDHYEQYF. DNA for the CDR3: TGTGCCAGTAGTATAGAGGCAGGGGACCACTACGAGCAGTACTTC.

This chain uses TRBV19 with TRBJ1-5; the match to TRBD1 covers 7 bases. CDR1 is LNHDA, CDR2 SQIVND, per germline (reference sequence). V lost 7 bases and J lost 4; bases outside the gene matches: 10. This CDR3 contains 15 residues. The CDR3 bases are TGTGCCAGTATCCAATCTTACAGGGGTAATCAGCCCCAGCATTTT. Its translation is CASIQSYRGNQPQHF.